Presented here are 14 T cell receptor beta chains from one specimen sequenced in a study of beta chain features in type 1 diabetes. Expressed TCRB transcripts got sequenced, as all isolated RNA was reverse transcribed. Assay: immunoSEQ multiplex PCR; the TCRdb copy retains only in-frame clones and omits some. The table includes more than 300,000 clones, about 16% detected once. Sequences were obtained from naive CD4+ T cells from blood. Receptors were obtained from a woman aged 18-29 years in good health.

This clone was counted a few times. V is TRBV11-3 and J is TRBJ2-5; 7 nucleotides line up with TRBD2. Trimming at V came to 6 bases and at J to 2 bases, leaving 9 bases not matched to a gene. CDR3 length: 15 residues. Germline CDR1 reads SGHNT; CDR2 reads YENEEA. The CDR3 loop reads CASSPGGRSQETQYF. CDR3 bases: TGTGCCAGCAGTCCCGGCGGGAGAAGTCAAGAGACCCAGTACTTC.

This clone appeared once. CDR3 residues: CASSQLSGHPLGGYTF. CDR3 in DNA: TGTGCCAGCAGTCAGTTGTCGGGACACCCCTTGGGGGGCTACACCTTC. The J gene is TRBJ1-2, the V gene TRBV28, with a possible D match to TRBD1 (6 bases). The CDR3 length is 16 residues. V was pared by 5 bases and J by 8 bases, with 24 bases between. The germline V gene encodes CDR1 MDHEN and CDR2 SYDVKM.

This clone was counted a few times. V usage is TRBV5-6 and J usage is TRBJ1-2; weak D call: TRBD1 (6 bases). The V end was cut by 3 bases, the J end by 3 bases, with 21 bases between. Germline V CDR1 and CDR2: SGHDT, YYEEEE. The CDR3 has 17 residues. CDR3 coding DNA: TGTGCCAGCAGCTCTAGGGACAACCCAAAAGACTACTATGGCTACACCTTC. Translating gives CASSSRDNPKDYYGYTF.

This chain connects TRBV4-1 to TRBJ1-4; possibly TRBD1 for D (6 bases). The CDR3 is 15 amino acids. V was shortened by 3 bases and J by 7 bases, with 15 bases between the two germline ends. Germline-derived CDR1 and CDR2 are MGHRA and YSYEKL. For the CDR3, the DNA is TGCGCCAGCAGCCAGGTACAGGGCGCAGGTGAAAAACTGTTTTTT. Amino acid sequence: CASSQVQGAGEKLFF.

V gene TRBV29-1 combines with J gene TRBJ2-7; TRBD1 matches at 7 bases. V trimming: 2 bases; J trimming: 0 bases; junction bases outside the gene matches: 7. This CDR3 spans 15 amino acids. Germline lookup yields CDR1 SQVTM and CDR2 ANQGSEA. CDR3 in DNA: TGCAGCGTTGAAAAAATGACAGGGCTCTCCTACGAGCAGTACTTC. Residues: CSVEKMTGLSYEQYF.

CDR3 sequence: CASSVSTDNEQFF. Written as DNA, the CDR3 is TGTGCCAGTTCGGTTTCGACTGACAATGAGCAGTTCTTC. The chain combines TRBV7-3 with TRBJ2-1, with D unresolved. The CDR3 consists of 13 residues. Germline assignment: CDR1 SGHTA and CDR2 FQGTGA. Trimming removed 9 bases from V and 5 bases from J, with 14 bases in between.

The chain joins TRBV29-1 to TRBJ1-1; D remains unclear. The CDR3 consists of 13 residues. Trimming left V 2 bases short and J 8 bases short, with 15 bases between. Germline V lookup: CDR1 SQVTM, CDR2 ANQGSEA. Here the CDR3 reads CSVELPYTPEAFF. The CDR3 DNA is TGCAGCGTTGAACTGCCTTACACGCCGGAAGCTTTCTTT.

A few counts support this clone. The rearrangement uses TRBV7-2 and TRBJ2-5; D is possibly TRBD2 (6 bases). The CDR3 loop spans 13 amino acids. Trimming removed 1 base from V and 4 bases from J, with 7 bases in between. The V gene's germline CDR1 is SGHTA and CDR2 FQGNSA. The DNA of the CDR3 is TGTGCCAGCAGCTTAGGAGCGGGAGAGACCCAGTACTTC. Encoded protein: CASSLGAGETQYF.

The chain couples TRBV6-6 to TRBJ2-5; D ambiguous. CDR1 and CDR2 from the germline V gene are MNHNY and SVGAGI (reference sequence). The CDR3 runs to 13 residues. V was trimmed by 7 bases and J by 1 base, leaving 10 bases between them. The DNA of the CDR3 is TGTGCCAGCAAGACTCCCGCCCAAGAGACCCAGTACTTC. As protein: CASKTPAQETQYF.

The V gene is TRBV2, the J gene TRBJ2-7, with D perhaps matching TRBD1 (6 bases). Germline CDR1 and CDR2: SNHLY and FYNNEI. The CDR3 totals 16 residues. V dropped 6 bases and J dropped 0 bases, with 18 bases sitting between them. The CDR3 here is CASSPPGQPSSYEQYF. As DNA, the CDR3 is TGTGCCAGCAGCCCACCCGGACAGCCTAGCTCCTACGAGCAGTACTTC.

The CDR3 region is CASSSSGSLREQFF. The CDR3, as DNA: TGTGCCAGCAGCTCAAGCGGGAGTCTTCGGGAGCAGTTCTTC. This sequence joins TRBV11-2 and TRBJ2-1; 8 bases line up with TRBD2. The CDR3 contains 14 residues. V dropped 4 bases and J dropped 10; count of bases not matched to a gene: 9. The germline CDR1 and CDR2 sequences are SGHAT and FQNNGV.

The chain joins TRBV14 to TRBJ2-7, with D possibly being TRBD1 (6 bases). The CDR3 totals 13 residues. From germline, CDR1 is SGHDN and CDR2 FVKESK. V was pared by 4 bases and J by 1 base, with 8 bases between. CDR3 sequence reads: CASSPDRSYEQYF. The CDR3 nucleotides are TGTGCCAGCAGCCCGGACAGATCCTACGAGCAGTACTTC.

This clone appeared a few times. This sequence joins TRBV7-2 and TRBJ2-7; 12 nucleotides line up with TRBD2. CDR1 is SGHTA, CDR2 FQGNSA, per germline. The V gene end was trimmed by 6 bases and the J gene end by 0 bases; junction bases not matched to a gene: 9. The CDR3 loop spans 17 amino acids. Here the CDR3 reads CASSGTSGRYSSYEQYF. Here the CDR3 DNA reads TGTGCCAGCAGTGGAACTAGCGGGAGGTATTCCTCCTACGAGCAGTACTTC.

This clone was found once. V usage is TRBV5-1 and J usage is TRBJ2-3; a possible D gene is TRBD1 (6 bases). Per the germline V gene, CDR1 is SGHRS and CDR2 is YFSETQ. V was clipped by 5 bases and J by 3 bases, with 16 bases between them. The CDR3 runs to 15 residues. This CDR3 reads CASRSVGARTDTQYF. Written as DNA, the CDR3 is TGCGCCAGCAGAAGCGTGGGGGCGAGGACAGATACGCAGTATTTT.